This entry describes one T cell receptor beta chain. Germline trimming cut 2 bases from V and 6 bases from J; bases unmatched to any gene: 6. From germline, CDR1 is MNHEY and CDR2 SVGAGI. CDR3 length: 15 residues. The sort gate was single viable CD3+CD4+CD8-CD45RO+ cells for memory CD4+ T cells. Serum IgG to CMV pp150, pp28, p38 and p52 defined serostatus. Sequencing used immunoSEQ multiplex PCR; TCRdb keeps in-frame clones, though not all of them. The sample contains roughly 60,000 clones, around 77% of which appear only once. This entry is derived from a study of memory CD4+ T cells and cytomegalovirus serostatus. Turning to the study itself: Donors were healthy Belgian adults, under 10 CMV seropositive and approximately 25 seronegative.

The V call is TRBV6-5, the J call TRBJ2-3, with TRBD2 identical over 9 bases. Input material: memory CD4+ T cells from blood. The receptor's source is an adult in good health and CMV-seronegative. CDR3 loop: CASSYEASGADTQYF. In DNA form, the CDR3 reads TGTGCCAGCAGTTACGAGGCTAGCGGGGCGGATACGCAGTATTTT.